This T cell receptor (beta chain) stems from a study of graft-versus-host responses after intestinal transplantation. Profiled with immunoSEQ multiplex PCR; TCRdb holds only in-frame clones, not every one. Of over 75,000 clones listed, roughly 91% are singletons. Study-wide results and limits: Among circulating GvH clones, peak levels were associated with early post-transplant declines in HvG clones.

Points on this clone: The antigen is undetermined.

The material was unstimulated CD4+ T cells sorted from spleen or lymph node cells, obtained before intestinal transplant. This receptor was identified in a human donor who received an intestinal transplant.

The CDR3, as DNA: TGTGCCAGCAGTTTACCTCAGGGCGGTCAGCCCCAGCATTTT. This gives the protein CASSLPQGGQPQHF. The chain employs TRBV28 and TRBJ1-5; D may be TRBD1 (5 bases). V lost 2 bases to trimming and J lost 6 bases, with 11 bases between them. Germline assignment: CDR1 MDHEN and CDR2 SYDVKM. The CDR3 contains 14 residues. Looking up the rest from reference TRBV28 and TRBJ1-5 gives the full variable domain: DVKVTQSSRYLVKRTGEKVFLECVQDMDHENMFWYRQDPGLGLRLIYFSYDVKMKEKGDIPEGYSVSREKKERFSLILESASTNQTSMYLCASSLPQGGQPQHFGDGTRLSIL.